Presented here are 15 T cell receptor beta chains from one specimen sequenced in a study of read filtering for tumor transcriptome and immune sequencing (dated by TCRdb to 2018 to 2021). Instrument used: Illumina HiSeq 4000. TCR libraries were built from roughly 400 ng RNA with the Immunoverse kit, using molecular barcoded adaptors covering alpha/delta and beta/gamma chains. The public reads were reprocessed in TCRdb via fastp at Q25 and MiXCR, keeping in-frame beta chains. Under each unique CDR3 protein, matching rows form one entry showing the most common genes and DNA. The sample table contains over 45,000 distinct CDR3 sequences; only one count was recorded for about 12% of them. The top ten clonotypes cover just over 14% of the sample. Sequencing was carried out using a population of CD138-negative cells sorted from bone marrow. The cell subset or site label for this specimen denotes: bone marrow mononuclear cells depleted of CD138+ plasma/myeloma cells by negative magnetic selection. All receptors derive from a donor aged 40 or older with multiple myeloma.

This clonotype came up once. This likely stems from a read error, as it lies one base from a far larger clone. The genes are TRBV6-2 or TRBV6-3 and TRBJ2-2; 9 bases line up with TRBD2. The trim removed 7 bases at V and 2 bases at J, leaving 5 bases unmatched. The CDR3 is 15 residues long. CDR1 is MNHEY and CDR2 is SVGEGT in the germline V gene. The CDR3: CASTHSGSNTGELFF. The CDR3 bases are TGTGCCAGCACCCATAGCGGGAGCAACACCGGGGAGCTGTTTTTT.

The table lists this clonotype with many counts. DNA of the CDR3: TGTGCCAGCAGCTGGGACTCTGTTGAGGATGAGCAGTTCTTC. It encodes CASSWDSVEDEQFF. The genes are TRBV5-6 and TRBJ2-1, with D maybe TRBD2 (6 bases). The germline CDR1 and CDR2 sequences are SGHDT and YYEEEE. V was clipped by 3 bases and J by 8 bases, with 15 bases between them. The CDR3 runs 14 residues. The entire variable domain, with the rest obtained from reference TRBV5-6 and TRBJ2-1, is as follows: DAGVTQSPTHLIKTRGQQVTLRCSPKSGHDTVSWYQQALGQGPQFIFQYYEEEERQRGNFPDRFSGHQFPNYSSELNVNALLLGDSALYLCASSWDSVEDEQFFGPGTRLTVL.

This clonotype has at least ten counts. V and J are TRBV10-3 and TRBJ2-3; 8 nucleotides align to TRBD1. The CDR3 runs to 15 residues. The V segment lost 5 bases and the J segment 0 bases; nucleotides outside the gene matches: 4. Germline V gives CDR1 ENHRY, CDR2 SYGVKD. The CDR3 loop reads CAISSDRESTDTQYF. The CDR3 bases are TGTGCCATCAGTTCGGACAGGGAAAGCACAGATACGCAGTATTTT.

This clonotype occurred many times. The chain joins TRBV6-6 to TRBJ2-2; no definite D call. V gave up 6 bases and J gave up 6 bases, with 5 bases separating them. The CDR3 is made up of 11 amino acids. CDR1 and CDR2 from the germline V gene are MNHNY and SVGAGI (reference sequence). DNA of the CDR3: TGTGCCAGCAGCCTGGCCGGGGAGCTGTTTTTT. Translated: CASSLAGELFF.

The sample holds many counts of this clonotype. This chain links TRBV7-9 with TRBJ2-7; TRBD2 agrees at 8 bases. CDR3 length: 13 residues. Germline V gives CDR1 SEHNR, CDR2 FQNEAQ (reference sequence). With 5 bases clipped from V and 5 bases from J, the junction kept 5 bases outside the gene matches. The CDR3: CASSLIGGDEQYF. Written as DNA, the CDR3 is TGTGCCAGCAGCCTGATCGGGGGGGACGAGCAGTACTTC.

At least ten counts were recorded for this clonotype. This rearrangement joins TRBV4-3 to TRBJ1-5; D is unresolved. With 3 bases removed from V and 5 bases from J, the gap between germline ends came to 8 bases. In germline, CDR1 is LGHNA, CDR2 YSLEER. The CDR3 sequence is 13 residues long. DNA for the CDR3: TGCGCCAGCAGCCAGGGTACCTATCAGCCCCAGCATTTT. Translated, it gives CASSQGTYQPQHF.

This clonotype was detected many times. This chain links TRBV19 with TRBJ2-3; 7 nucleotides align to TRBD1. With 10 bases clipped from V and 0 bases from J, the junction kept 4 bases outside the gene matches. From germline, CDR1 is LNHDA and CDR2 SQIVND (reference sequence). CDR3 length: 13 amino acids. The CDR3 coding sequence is TGTGCCACCGGACAGGTTAGCACAGATACGCAGTATTTT. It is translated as CATGQVSTDTQYF.

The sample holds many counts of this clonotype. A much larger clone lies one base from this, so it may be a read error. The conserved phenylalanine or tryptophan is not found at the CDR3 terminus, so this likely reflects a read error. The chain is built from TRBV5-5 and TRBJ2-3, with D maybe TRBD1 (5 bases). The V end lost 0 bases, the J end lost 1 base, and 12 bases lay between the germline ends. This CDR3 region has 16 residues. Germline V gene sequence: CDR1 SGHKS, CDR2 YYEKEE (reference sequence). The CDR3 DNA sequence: TGTGCCAGCAGCTTGGACAGGACCGTTGGCACAGATACGCAGTATTCT. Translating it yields CASSLDRTVGTDTQYS.

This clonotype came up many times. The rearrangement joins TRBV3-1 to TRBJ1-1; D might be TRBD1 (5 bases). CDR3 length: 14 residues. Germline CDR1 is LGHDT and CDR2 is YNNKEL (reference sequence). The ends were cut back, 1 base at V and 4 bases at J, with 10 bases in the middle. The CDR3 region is CASSQGSGGTEAFF. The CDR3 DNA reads TGTGCCAGCAGCCAAGGATCGGGGGGCACTGAAGCTTTCTTT.

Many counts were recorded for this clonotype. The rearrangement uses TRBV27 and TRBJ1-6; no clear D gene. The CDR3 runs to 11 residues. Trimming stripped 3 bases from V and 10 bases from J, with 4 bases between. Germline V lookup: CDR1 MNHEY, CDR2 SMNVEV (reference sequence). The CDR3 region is CASSFSSPLHF. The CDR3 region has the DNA TGTGCCAGCAGTTTCAGCTCACCCCTCCACTTT.

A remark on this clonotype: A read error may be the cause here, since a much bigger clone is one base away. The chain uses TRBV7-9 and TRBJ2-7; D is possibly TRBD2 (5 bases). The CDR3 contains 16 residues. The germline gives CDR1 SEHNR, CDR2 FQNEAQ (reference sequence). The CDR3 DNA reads TGTGCCAGCAGCCCCTGGAGCGGTAGCCGTATGTACGAGCGGTACTTC. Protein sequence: CASSPWSGSRMYERYF.

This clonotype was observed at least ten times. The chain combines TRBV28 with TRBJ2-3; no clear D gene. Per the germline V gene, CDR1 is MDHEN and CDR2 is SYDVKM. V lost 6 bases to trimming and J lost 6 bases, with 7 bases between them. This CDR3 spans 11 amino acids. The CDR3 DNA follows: TGTGCCAGCAGCCGCAGGGATACGCAGTATTTT. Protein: CASSRRDTQYF.

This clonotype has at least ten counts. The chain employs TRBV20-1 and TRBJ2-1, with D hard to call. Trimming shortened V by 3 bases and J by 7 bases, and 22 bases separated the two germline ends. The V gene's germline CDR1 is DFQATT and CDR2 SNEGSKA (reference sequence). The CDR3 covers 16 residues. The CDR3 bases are TGCAGTGCTAGTGAGACCTACGATTTTTCTTTGAATGAGCAGTTCTTC. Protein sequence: CSASETYDFSLNEQFF.

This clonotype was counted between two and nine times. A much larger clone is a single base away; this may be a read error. The CDR3 DNA reads as TGTGCCAGCAGCCTCCGGGACATGAACACTGAAGCTCTCTTT. This translates into CASSLRDMNTEALF. J is TRBJ1-1 and V is TRBV5-6, with D possibly being TRBD1 (6 bases). The CDR3 has 14 residues. Germline values: CDR1 SGHDT, CDR2 YYEEEE.

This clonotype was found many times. This chain's CDR3 is CSAVPDPSSYEQYF. CDR3 in DNA: TGCAGTGCCGTACCCGATCCTTCTTCCTACGAGCAGTACTTC. This chain connects TRBV20-1 to TRBJ2-7; unclear D gene. The germline gives CDR1 DFQATT, CDR2 SNEGSKA (reference sequence). V was shortened by 6 bases and J by 1 base, with 16 bases between the two germline ends. The CDR3 extends over 14 amino acids.